One and the same sample provided the 17 T cell receptor beta chains below, sequenced in a study of blood T cell repertoires in COVID-19. Sequencing was performed with immunoSEQ multiplex PCR; in TCRdb, only in-frame clones are kept and a portion is missing. The sample consists of 440,000 or so clones, 89% of them appearing once. The specimen sequenced was peripheral blood. The receptors stem from a woman aged 40 to 50 with COVID-19, enrolled during active disease.

The V and J genes are TRBV29-1 and TRBJ2-5; weak D call: TRBD1 (6 bases). CDR3 length: 13 residues. V gave up 4 bases and J gave up 1 base, with 10 bases separating them. Germline CDR1 reads SQVTM; CDR2 reads ANQGSEA. The CDR3 bases are TGCAGCGTTGTGGACAGTTTCCAAGAGACCCAGTACTTC. Translating gives CSVVDSFQETQYF.

This chain uses TRBV5-6 with TRBJ1-5; D not certain. V lost 3 bases and J lost 7, with 5 bases in between. The CDR3 has 11 amino acids. Per the germline V gene, CDR1 is SGHDT and CDR2 is YYEEEE. The CDR3 DNA follows: TGTGCCAGCAGCTCTGAGCAGCCCCAGCATTTT. It is translated as CASSSEQPQHF.

This sequence joins TRBV3-1 (or the pseudogene TRBV3-2) and TRBJ2-1; 8 bases line up with TRBD1. Germline-derived CDR1 and CDR2 are LGHDT and YNNKEL (reference sequence). The J segment lost 6 bases and the V segment lost 1 base, leaving 8 bases of the junction unmatched. The CDR3 has 16 residues. DNA for the CDR3: TGTGCCAGCAGCCAAGTTGGACAGGGCTGGGGCAATGAGCAGTTCTTC. It specifies CASSQVGQGWGNEQFF.

This rearrangement joins TRBV29-1 to TRBJ2-7; possibly TRBD2 for D (7 bases). The germline V and J ends were trimmed by 4 bases and 2 bases, with 15 bases remaining between them. CDR1 is SQVTM, CDR2 ANQGSEA, per germline. This CDR3 is 14 amino acids long. CDR3 sequence reads: CSVGIRGGAYEQYF. The DNA for the CDR3 is TGCAGCGTTGGAATTCGAGGGGGGGCCTACGAGCAGTACTTC.

In its sample, this clone was seen once. The chain couples TRBV5-6 to TRBJ1-1; TRBD1 matches at 7 bases. Germline values: CDR1 SGHDT, CDR2 YYEEEE. V lost 4 bases to trimming and J lost 4 bases; unmatched junction nucleotides: 16. This CDR3 is 17 amino acids long. The CDR3 region is CASSPRKGGQAPTEAFF. DNA for the CDR3: TGTGCCAGCAGCCCGCGAAAGGGAGGACAGGCTCCCACTGAAGCTTTCTTT.

This clone was counted a few times. The chain is built from TRBV2 and TRBJ2-1; TRBD2 aligns across 12 bases. Germline V gives CDR1 SNHLY, CDR2 FYNNEI. The length of the CDR3 is 16 residues. Trimming at V came to 4 bases and at J to 10 bases, leaving 11 bases not matched to a gene. The CDR3 region is CASSGASGGGYREQFF. As DNA, the CDR3 is TGTGCCAGCAGTGGAGCTAGCGGGGGGGGTTATAGAGAGCAGTTCTTC.

The V and J genes are TRBV19 and TRBJ2-3; possibly TRBD2 for D (5 bases). The CDR3 is made up of 15 amino acids. Germline values: CDR1 LNHDA, CDR2 SQIVND (reference sequence). The germline V and J ends were trimmed by 2 bases and 1 base, with 10 bases remaining between them. DNA for the CDR3: TGTGCCAGTAGTATATTTGAGGGAGGCACAGATACGCAGTATTTT. Residues: CASSIFEGGTDTQYF.

CDR3 nucleotide sequence: TGTGCCAGCAGCTTGGTCAGGGGGGAATTGAACACTGAAGCTTTCTTT. The encoded protein is CASSLVRGELNTEAFF. The chain links TRBV7-2 to TRBJ1-1, with 7 nucleotides matching TRBD1. The CDR3 has 16 amino acids. The junction had 7 bases not matched to a gene; V was cut back by 3 bases and J by 0 bases. CDR1 is SGHTA, CDR2 FQGNSA, per germline.

V and J are TRBV27 and TRBJ2-1, with TRBD2 matching over 9 bases. Germline V CDR1 and CDR2: MNHEY, SMNVEV (reference sequence). The ends lost 2 bases at V and 4 bases at J; junction bases unmatched: 6. The CDR3 extends over 16 amino acids. The CDR3, as DNA: TGTGCCAGCAGTTTACCAGGGACTAGCCTATACAATGAGCAGTTCTTC. Its protein product is CASSLPGTSLYNEQFF.

This clone was recorded only once. The V and J genes are TRBV19 and TRBJ2-3; perhaps TRBD2 as D (5 bases). The V gene lost 7 bases and the J gene lost 4 bases, with 12 bases spanning the gap. The germline CDR1 and CDR2 sequences are LNHDA and SQIVND (reference sequence). CDR3 length: 13 residues. The CDR3 here is CASMKRAADTQYF. In DNA, the CDR3 is TGTGCCAGTATGAAGAGAGCGGCAGATACGCAGTATTTT.

This chain links TRBV27 with TRBJ2-7, with no clear D. The germline V gene encodes CDR1 MNHEY and CDR2 SMNVEV (reference sequence). Trimming stripped 0 bases from V and 3 bases from J, with 12 bases between. The CDR3 has 15 residues. The CDR3 DNA is TGTGCCAGCAGTTTATCGCCAGGAATGCTCTACGAGCAGTACTTC. Translation gives CASSLSPGMLYEQYF.

This chain links TRBV5-4 with TRBJ2-5; 7 positions match TRBD1. The V gene's germline CDR1 is SGHNT and CDR2 YYREEE (reference sequence). V lost 3 bases to trimming and J lost 5 bases; unmatched junction nucleotides: 4. The CDR3 is made up of 13 amino acids. CDR3 amino acids: CASSSPTGETQYF. The CDR3 region has the DNA TGTGCCAGCAGCTCTCCGACAGGGGAGACCCAGTACTTC.

This clone was picked up one time. The V gene is TRBV30, the J gene TRBJ2-6, with D perhaps TRBD2 (6 bases). Trimming pared 0 bases from V and 4 bases from J, leaving 10 bases between. CDR3 length: 15 amino acids. Germline V gene sequence: CDR1 GTSNPN, CDR2 SVGIG (reference sequence). The chain's CDR3 is CAWSVGGVGANVLTF. The CDR3 DNA follows: TGTGCCTGGAGTGTAGGAGGGGTCGGGGCCAACGTCCTGACTTTC.

This chain joins TRBV4-2 and TRBJ2-7; the D gene is possibly TRBD1 (5 bases). V dropped 0 bases and J dropped 4 bases, with 7 bases sitting between them. The length of the CDR3 is 13 residues. Germline V lookup: CDR1 LGHNA, CDR2 YNFKEQ. The CDR3 spells CASSQERQYEQYF. Written as DNA, the CDR3 is TGTGCCAGCAGCCAAGAACGACAGTACGAGCAGTACTTC.

The chain carries TRBV7-2 and TRBJ1-4; D not resolved. CDR1 SGHTA and CDR2 FQGNSA come from the germline V gene. Trimming pared 5 bases from V and 0 bases from J, leaving 10 bases between. The CDR3 is 15 residues long. CDR3 loop: CASSTSSATNEKLFF. As DNA, the CDR3 is TGTGCCAGCAGCACTTCCTCTGCAACTAATGAAAAACTGTTTTTT.

The J gene is TRBJ2-7, the V gene TRBV30; 8 nucleotides line up with TRBD1. V was pared by 5 bases and J by 3 bases, with 9 bases of the junction left unmatched. The V gene's germline CDR1 is GTSNPN and CDR2 SVGIG (reference sequence). CDR3 length equals 14 residues. CDR3 in DNA: TGTGCCTGGGCCCACGGGACAGGTCTCTACGAGCAGTACTTC. Its translation: CAWAHGTGLYEQYF.

The chain has TRBV19 and TRBJ1-5, with D uncertain. CDR3 length equals 16 residues. V shed 0 bases and J shed 7 bases, with 16 bases lying between them. Germline CDR1 LNHDA, CDR2 SQIVND (reference sequence). CDR3 protein: CASSIDLFRERQPQHF. Here the CDR3 DNA reads TGTGCCAGTAGTATAGATCTATTCCGGGAGAGACAGCCCCAGCATTTT.